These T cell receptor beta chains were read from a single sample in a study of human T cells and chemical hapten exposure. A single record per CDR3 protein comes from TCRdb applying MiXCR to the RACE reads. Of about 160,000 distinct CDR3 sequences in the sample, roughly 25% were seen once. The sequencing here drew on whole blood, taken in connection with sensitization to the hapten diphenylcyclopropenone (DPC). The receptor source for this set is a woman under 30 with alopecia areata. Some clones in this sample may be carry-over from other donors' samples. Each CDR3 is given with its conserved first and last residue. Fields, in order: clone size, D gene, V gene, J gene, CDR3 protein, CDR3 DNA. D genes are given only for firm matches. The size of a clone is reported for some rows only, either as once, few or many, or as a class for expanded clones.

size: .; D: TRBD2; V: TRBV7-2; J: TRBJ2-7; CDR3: CASRTGLAGAYEQYF; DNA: TGTGCCAGCAGAACGGGACTAGCGGGTGCCTACGAGCAGTACTTC
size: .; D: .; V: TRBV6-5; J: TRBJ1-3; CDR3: CASSYSRTSSGNTIYF; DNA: TGTGCCAGCAGTTACTCGAGAACCAGCTCTGGAAACACCATATATTTT
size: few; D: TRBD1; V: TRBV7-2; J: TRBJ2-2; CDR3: CASSQHIGGTGFTGELFF; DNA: TGTGCCAGCAGCCAACATATTGGTGGGACAGGGTTCACCGGGGAGCTGTTTTTT
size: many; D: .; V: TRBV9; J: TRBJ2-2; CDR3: CASGLRRGAGELFF; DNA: TGTGCCAGCGGACTGCGTAGGGGTGCCGGGGAGCTGTTTTTT
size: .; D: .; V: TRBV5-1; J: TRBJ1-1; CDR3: CASSGGLETRYTEAFF; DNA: TGCGCCAGCAGCGGGGGATTGGAGACCCGGTACACTGAAGCTTTCTTT
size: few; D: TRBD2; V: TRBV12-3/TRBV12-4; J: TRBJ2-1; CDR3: CASSPPTSGMDNEQFF; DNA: TGTGCCAGCAGTCCCCCGACTAGCGGGATGGACAATGAGCAGTTCTTC
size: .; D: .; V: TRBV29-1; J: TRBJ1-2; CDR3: CSVYLNYGYTF; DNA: TGCAGCGTTTACCTTAACTATGGCTACACCTTC
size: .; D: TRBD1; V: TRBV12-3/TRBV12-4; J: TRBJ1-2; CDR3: CASSHPGTGDVGYTF; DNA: TGTGCCAGCAGTCATCCCGGGACAGGGGACGTTGGCTACACCTTC
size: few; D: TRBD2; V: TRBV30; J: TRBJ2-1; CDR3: CAWNSLAGIGNEQFF; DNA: TGTGCCTGGAACTCACTAGCGGGAATAGGCAATGAGCAGTTCTTC
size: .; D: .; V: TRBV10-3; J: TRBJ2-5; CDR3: CAIGRNHQETQYF; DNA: TGTGCCATCGGTAGAAACCACCAAGAGACCCAGTACTTC
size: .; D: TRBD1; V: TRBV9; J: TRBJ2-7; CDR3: CASSAQTGDEQYF; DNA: TGTGCCAGCAGCGCCCAGACAGGGGACGAGCAGTACTTC
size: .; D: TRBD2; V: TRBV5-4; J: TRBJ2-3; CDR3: CASGLAGQRGYF; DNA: TGTGCCAGTGGACTAGCGGGTCAAAGGGGGTATTTT
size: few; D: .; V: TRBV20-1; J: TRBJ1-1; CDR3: CSARDEGYTEAFF; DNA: TGCAGTGCTAGGGACGAGGGGTACACTGAAGCTTTCTTT
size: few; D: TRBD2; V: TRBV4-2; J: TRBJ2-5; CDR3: CASSLQPGLAGDETQYF; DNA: TGTGCCAGCAGCCTTCAGCCGGGACTAGCGGGGGATGAGACCCAGTACTTC
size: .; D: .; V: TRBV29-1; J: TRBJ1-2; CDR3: CSVAEGSNYGYTF; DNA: TGCAGCGTCGCAGAGGGGTCCAACTATGGCTACACCTTC
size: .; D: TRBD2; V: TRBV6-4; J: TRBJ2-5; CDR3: CASSPGTSGGASETQYF; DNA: TGTGCCAGCAGCCCCGGGACTAGCGGGGGGGCCTCCGAGACCCAGTACTTC
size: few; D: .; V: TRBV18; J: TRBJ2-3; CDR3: CASSPLQTTDTQYF; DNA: TGTGCCAGCTCACCTTTGCAGACCACAGATACGCAGTATTTT
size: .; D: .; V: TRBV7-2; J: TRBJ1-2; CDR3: CASSPTHRAVTYGYTF; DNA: TGTGCCAGCAGCCCAACCCATCGGGCGGTCACATATGGCTACACCTTC
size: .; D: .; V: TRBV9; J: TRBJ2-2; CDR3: CASQGGTGELFF; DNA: TGTGCCAGCCAAGGGGGCACCGGGGAGCTGTTTTTT
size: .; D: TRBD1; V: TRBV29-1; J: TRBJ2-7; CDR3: CSALRGTATYEQYF; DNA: TGCAGCGCCCTAAGGGGGACAGCAACCTACGAGCAGTACTTC
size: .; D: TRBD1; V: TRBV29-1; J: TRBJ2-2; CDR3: CSVSLTGDTGELFF; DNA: TGCAGCGTTTCTTTGACAGGGGACACCGGGGAGCTGTTTTTT
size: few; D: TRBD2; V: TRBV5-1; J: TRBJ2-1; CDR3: CATRLAGSYNEQFF; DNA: TGCGCCACACGACTAGCGGGGAGTTACAATGAGCAGTTCTTC
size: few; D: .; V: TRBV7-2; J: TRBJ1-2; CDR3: CASSLGGFAYGYTF; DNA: TGTGCCAGCAGCTTAGGGGGGTTTGCGTATGGCTACACCTTC
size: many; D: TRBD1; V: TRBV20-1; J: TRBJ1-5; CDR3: CSAQDRGWYQPQHF; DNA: TGCAGTGCCCAGGACAGGGGGTGGTATCAGCCCCAGCATTTT
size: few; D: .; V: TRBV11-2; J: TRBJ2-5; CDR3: CASSGGGRRTQYF; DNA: TGTGCCAGCAGCGGAGGGGGCAGAAGGACCCAGTACTTC
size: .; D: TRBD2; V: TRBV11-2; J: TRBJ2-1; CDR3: CASSLTSGLNEQFF; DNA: TGTGCCAGCAGCTTGACTAGCGGGCTCAATGAGCAGTTCTTC